This TCR beta chain was captured by sequencing in a study of beta chain features in type 1 diabetes. Cell sorting via CD45RO/CCR7/CD25/CD127/CD95/CD27 was performed to obtain CD4+ naive, central memory, regulatory and stem cell-like memory cells. The authors reverse transcribed all of the isolated RNA, so sequencing captured expressed TCRB transcripts. This table comes from immunoSEQ multiplex PCR, and its TCRdb copy is limited to in-frame clones, with some not included. In the table there are roughly 340,000 clones, roughly 13% of which are singletons. Study-wide points: Unsettled here was the matter of whether HLA type influences TCRB rearrangement. The study found that naive, central memory and Treg TCRB repertoires appeared more similar in patients than in healthy donors. Across all four CD4+ subsets, people with type 1 diabetes showed modestly shorter TCRB CDR3s.

As for this clone: Its antigen is not known.

Germline CDR1 and CDR2: MDHEN and SYDVKM. CDR3 length equals 15 residues. The V gene end was trimmed by 5 bases and the J gene end by 0 bases; junction bases not matched to a gene: 2. This TCR was recovered from a woman between 18 and 29 years old with type 1 diabetes. This chain uses TRBV28 with TRBJ2-1; 9 bases fit TRBD2. The source material was naive CD4+ T cells from blood. The DNA of the CDR3 is TGTGCCAGCAGTAGGCGGGAGGGCTCCTACAATGAGCAGTTCTTC. This gives the protein CASSRREGSYNEQFF. Full variable domain (outside the CDR3, taken from reference TRBV28 and TRBJ2-1): DVKVTQSSRYLVKRTGEKVFLECVQDMDHENMFWYRQDPGLGLRLIYFSYDVKMKEKGDIPEGYSVSREKKERFSLILESASTNQTSMYLCASSRREGSYNEQFFGPGTRLTVL.